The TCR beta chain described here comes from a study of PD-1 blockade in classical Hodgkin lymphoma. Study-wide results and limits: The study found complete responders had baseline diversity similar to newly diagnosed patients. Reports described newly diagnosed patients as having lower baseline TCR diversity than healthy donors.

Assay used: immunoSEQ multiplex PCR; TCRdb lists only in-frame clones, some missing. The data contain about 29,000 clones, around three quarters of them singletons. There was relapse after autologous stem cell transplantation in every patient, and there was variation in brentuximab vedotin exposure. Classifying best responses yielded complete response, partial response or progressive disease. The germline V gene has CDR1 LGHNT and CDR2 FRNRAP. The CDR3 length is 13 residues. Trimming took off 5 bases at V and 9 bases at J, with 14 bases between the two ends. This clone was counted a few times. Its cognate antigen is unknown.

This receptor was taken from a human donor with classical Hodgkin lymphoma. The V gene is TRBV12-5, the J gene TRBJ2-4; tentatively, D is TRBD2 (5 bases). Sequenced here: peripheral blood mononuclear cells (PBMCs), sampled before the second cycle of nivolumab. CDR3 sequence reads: CASGATSSGIQYF. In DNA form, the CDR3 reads TGTGCTAGTGGTGCCACGAGCAGCGGCATTCAGTACTTC.